This T cell receptor (beta chain) was profiled in a study of T cells in Graves' hyperthyroidism and ophthalmopathy. TCR beta CDR3 regions were amplified from RNA transcripts. Initially, a first-round RT-PCR of the TCR CDR3 employed the HTBI primer set. A single record per CDR3 protein comes from TCRdb applying MiXCR to the multiplex PCR reads. The sample holds hundreds of thousands of distinct CDR3 sequences, under 15% seen once. Broader study findings: The blood repertoire included most of the expanded thyroid clonotypes above 0.001. A 13 V-J signature model discriminated ophthalmopathy versus stable hyperthyroidism.

V gave up 5 bases and J gave up 5 bases, with 18 bases separating them. This CDR3 is 15 amino acids long. Germline lookup yields CDR1 MDHEN and CDR2 SYDVKM. The authors deemed Graves' hyperthyroidism stable absent ophthalmopathy progression within 18 months. Each 10 ml fresh peripheral blood draw supplied the PBMCs. This clonotype was observed many times. Its antigen remains unknown. This clonotype was sampled from a woman aged 18-29 years with Graves' hyperthyroidism. The chain recombines TRBV28 with TRBJ2-5, with D perhaps matching TRBD1 (6 bases). Sequencing was carried out using blood. DNA of the CDR3: TGTGCCAGCAGTCCCGCCCCGGGACAAGGGGAGACCCAGTACTTC. Amino acid sequence: CASSPAPGQGETQYF.